The rows below give T cell receptor beta chains drawn from one sample of a study of blood T cells in healthy people across ages. TCRdb ran MiXCR on the 5' RACE reads and lists one entry per CDR3 protein. The sample holds approximately 1.5 million distinct CDR3 sequences, approximately 42% seen once. Sequencing used blood. Receptors originate from a woman in her late teens or twenties in good health. Each CDR3 is given with its conserved first and last residue. The order of the fields is J gene, V gene, D gene, clone size, CDR3 protein, CDR3 DNA. D genes are given only for firm matches. Clone size is not always given. Where it is, it says once, few, many or a class for expanded clones.

J gene: TRBJ1-5; V gene: TRBV20-1; D gene: .; clone size: .; CDR3 protein: CSALLRGGIRNQPQHF; CDR3 DNA: TGCAGTGCTCTCCTAAGGGGGGGCATTAGAAATCAGCCCCAGCATTTT
J gene: TRBJ2-7; V gene: TRBV4-1; D gene: TRBD2; clone size: few; CDR3 protein: CASSQSSGGPYEQYF; CDR3 DNA: TGCGCCAGCAGCCAGTCCAGCGGGGGGCCCTACGAGCAGTACTTC
J gene: TRBJ2-1; V gene: TRBV7-3; D gene: TRBD1; clone size: .; CDR3 protein: CASSSPGTDPYNEQFF; CDR3 DNA: TGTGCCAGCAGCTCTCCCGGGACAGACCCCTACAATGAGCAGTTCTTC
J gene: TRBJ2-1; V gene: TRBV27; D gene: .; clone size: few; CDR3 protein: CASSSGPAYNEQFF; CDR3 DNA: TGTGCCAGCAGTTCGGGACCGGCCTACAATGAGCAGTTCTTC
J gene: TRBJ2-7; V gene: TRBV4-3; D gene: TRBD2; clone size: few; CDR3 protein: CASSQDEGLVREQYF; CDR3 DNA: TGCGCCAGCAGCCAAGATGAGGGACTAGTCCGCGAGCAGTACTTC
J gene: TRBJ2-5; V gene: TRBV7-2; D gene: .; clone size: many; CDR3 protein: CASSLGPRETQYF; CDR3 DNA: TGTGCCAGCAGCTTAGGACCAAGAGAGACCCAGTACTTC
J gene: TRBJ2-3; V gene: TRBV7-8; D gene: .; clone size: few; CDR3 protein: CASSPYPGGGPTDTQYF; CDR3 DNA: TGTGCCAGCAGCCCTTATCCAGGGGGGGGCCCCACAGATACGCAGTATTTT
J gene: TRBJ2-1; V gene: TRBV7-2; D gene: .; clone size: many; CDR3 protein: CASSLGAVIGYNEQFF; CDR3 DNA: TGTGCCAGCAGCTTAGGAGCCGTCATAGGGTACAATGAGCAGTTCTTC
J gene: TRBJ2-4; V gene: TRBV29-1; D gene: .; clone size: many; CDR3 protein: CSGSSGNIQYF; CDR3 DNA: TGCAGCGGGAGTTCGGGAAACATTCAGTACTTC
J gene: TRBJ1-2; V gene: TRBV6-1; D gene: .; clone size: .; CDR3 protein: CASSPIQDSYGYTF; CDR3 DNA: TGTGCCAGCAGTCCCATCCAAGACAGTTATGGCTACACCTTC
J gene: TRBJ1-2; V gene: TRBV12-3/TRBV12-4; D gene: .; clone size: .; CDR3 protein: CASSFSGPYGYTF; CDR3 DNA: TGTGCCAGCAGTTTCTCAGGGCCCTATGGCTACACCTTC
J gene: TRBJ2-7; V gene: TRBV15; D gene: TRBD2; clone size: .; CDR3 protein: CATSRSPGLAGDDASYNEQYF; CDR3 DNA: TGTGCCACCAGCAGATCCCCGGGACTAGCGGGAGACGATGCATCCTACAATGAGCAGTACTTC
J gene: TRBJ2-7; V gene: TRBV29-1; D gene: TRBD1; clone size: .; CDR3 protein: CSVGTGGVQYF; CDR3 DNA: TGCAGCGTTGGGACAGGGGGGGTTCAGTACTTC
J gene: TRBJ2-7; V gene: TRBV7-2; D gene: .; clone size: .; CDR3 protein: CASSLGGQSYNEQYF; CDR3 DNA: TGTGCCAGCAGCTTAGGCGGCCAGTCGTACAATGAGCAGTACTTC
J gene: TRBJ1-5; V gene: TRBV20-1; D gene: .; clone size: .; CDR3 protein: CSARQGNQPKHF; CDR3 DNA: TGCAGTGCTAGACAGGGGAATCAGCCCAAGCATTTT
J gene: TRBJ1-6; V gene: TRBV4-3; D gene: TRBD1; clone size: few; CDR3 protein: CASSPFSGTGGNSPLHF; CDR3 DNA: TGCGCCAGCAGCCCCTTCTCCGGGACAGGAGGTAATTCACCCCTCCACTTT
J gene: TRBJ2-4; V gene: TRBV20-1; D gene: .; clone size: once; CDR3 protein: CSSPTRDAKNIQYF; CDR3 DNA: TGCAGTTCCCCCACCAGGGATGCCAAAAACATTCAGTACTTC
J gene: TRBJ1-3; V gene: TRBV29-1; D gene: .; clone size: many; CDR3 protein: CSVGVGYSGNTIYF; CDR3 DNA: TGCAGCGTTGGAGTGGGTTACTCTGGAAACACCATATATTTT
J gene: TRBJ2-1; V gene: TRBV20-1; D gene: .; clone size: few; CDR3 protein: CSARVQLNNEQFF; CDR3 DNA: TGCAGTGCTAGAGTTCAACTAAACAATGAGCAGTTCTTC
J gene: TRBJ1-6; V gene: TRBV7-2; D gene: .; clone size: few; CDR3 protein: CASSLRQTRNSPLHF; CDR3 DNA: TGTGCCAGCAGCTTAAGGCAGACTAGAAATTCACCCCTCCACTTT
J gene: TRBJ2-3; V gene: TRBV12-3/TRBV12-4; D gene: TRBD1; clone size: .; CDR3 protein: CASNPGQGSSTDMQYF; CDR3 DNA: TGTGCCAGCAACCCAGGACAGGGATCGAGCACAGATATGCAGTATTTT
J gene: TRBJ2-3; V gene: TRBV3-1; D gene: .; clone size: .; CDR3 protein: CASSQELAPLTDTQYF; CDR3 DNA: TGTGCCAGCAGCCAAGAGCTTGCACCTCTCACAGATACGCAGTATTTT
J gene: TRBJ2-7; V gene: TRBV3-1; D gene: TRBD2; clone size: .; CDR3 protein: CASRSTSGVYNEQYF; CDR3 DNA: TGTGCCAGCAGATCGACTAGCGGGGTTTACAATGAGCAGTACTTC
J gene: TRBJ1-1; V gene: TRBV14; D gene: .; clone size: .; CDR3 protein: CASSQDPGGVGTEAFF; CDR3 DNA: TGTGCCAGCAGCCAAGACCCGGGTGGCGTCGGGACTGAAGCTTTCTTT
J gene: TRBJ1-2; V gene: TRBV29-1; D gene: .; clone size: .; CDR3 protein: CSEYREGGYGYTF; CDR3 DNA: TGCAGCGAATACAGGGAGGGGGGCTATGGCTACACCTTC
J gene: TRBJ2-1; V gene: TRBV24-1; D gene: TRBD2; clone size: .; CDR3 protein: CATSRSGETQFF; CDR3 DNA: TGTGCCACCAGTAGAAGCGGGGAGACCCAGTTCTTC